This T cell receptor beta chain comes out of a study of a mutant IDH1 vaccine in newly diagnosed glioma. About the study: Averaging about 37 years of age, treated patients were around 60% male and 37.5% female. Those enrolled had earlier been treated with radiotherapy, temozolomide, or both, mostly both. Notes on the study in general: The study observed vaccine-induced immune responses in more than 80% of patients.

A note on this clone: Its antigen is unidentified.

TCRdb's copy holds only in-frame clones and misses some; the assay was immunoSEQ multiplex PCR. This table has about 98,000 clones, 70% to 90% appearing once. The time point here: baseline, week 1 (first vaccination visit). Treatment given: pre-vaccination baseline after standard-of-care therapy. In every donor, the tumor was a new WHO grade 3 or 4 IDH1-mutant, ATRX-lost astrocytoma. Trimming shortened V by 7 bases and J by 1 base, and 14 bases separated the two germline ends. The CDR3 has 15 residues. The V gene's germline CDR1 is SNHLY and CDR2 FYNNEI. Sequenced here: PBMCs, sampled from a glioma patient treated with radiotherapy, temozolomide or both. The sequence came from a woman in her 50s with glioma. This rearrangement joins TRBV2 to TRBJ1-5; D is possibly TRBD1 (6 bases). The CDR3 DNA follows: TGTGCCAGCATGGGGGGGGCAGGGAGCAATCAGCCCCAGCATTTT. Residues: CASMGGAGSNQPQHF.